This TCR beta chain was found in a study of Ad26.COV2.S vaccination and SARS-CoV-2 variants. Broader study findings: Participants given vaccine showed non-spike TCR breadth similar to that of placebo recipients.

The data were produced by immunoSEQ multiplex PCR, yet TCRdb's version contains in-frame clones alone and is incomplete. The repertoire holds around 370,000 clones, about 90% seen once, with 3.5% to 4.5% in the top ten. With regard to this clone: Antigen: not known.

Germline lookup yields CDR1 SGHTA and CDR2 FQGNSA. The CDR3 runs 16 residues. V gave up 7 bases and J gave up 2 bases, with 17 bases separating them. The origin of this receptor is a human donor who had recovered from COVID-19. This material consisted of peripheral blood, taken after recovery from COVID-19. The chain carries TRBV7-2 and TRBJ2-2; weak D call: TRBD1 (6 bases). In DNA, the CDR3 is TGTGCCAGCACCCGTTCGACAGGAGGAAACACCGGGGAGCTGTTTTTT. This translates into CASTRSTGGNTGELFF.